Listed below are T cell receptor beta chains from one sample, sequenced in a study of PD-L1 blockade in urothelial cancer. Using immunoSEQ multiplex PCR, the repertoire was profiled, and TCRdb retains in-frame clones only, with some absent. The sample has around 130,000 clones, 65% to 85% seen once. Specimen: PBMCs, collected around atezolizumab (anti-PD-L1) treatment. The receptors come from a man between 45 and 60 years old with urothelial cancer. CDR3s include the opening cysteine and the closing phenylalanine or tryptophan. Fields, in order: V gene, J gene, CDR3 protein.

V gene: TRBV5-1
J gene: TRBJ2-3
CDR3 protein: CASSLQGSTDTQYF

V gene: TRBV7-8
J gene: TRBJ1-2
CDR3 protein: CASSLSFGTDGGYTF

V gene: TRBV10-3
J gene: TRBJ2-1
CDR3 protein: CAISPSGINYNEQFF

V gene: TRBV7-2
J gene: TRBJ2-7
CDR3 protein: CASSKRTGKYEQYF

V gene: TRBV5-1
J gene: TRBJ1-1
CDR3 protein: CASSRDIGNTEAFF

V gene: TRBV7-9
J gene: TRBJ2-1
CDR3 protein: CASSRGLAGDEQFF

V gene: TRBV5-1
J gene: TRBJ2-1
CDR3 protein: CASSGTGTSYNEQFF

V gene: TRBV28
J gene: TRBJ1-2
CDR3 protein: CASRGGQGKGYTF

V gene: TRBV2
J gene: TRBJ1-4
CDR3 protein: CASNKRDIATNEKLFF

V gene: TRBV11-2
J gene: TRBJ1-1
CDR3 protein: CASSTRTEGEAFF

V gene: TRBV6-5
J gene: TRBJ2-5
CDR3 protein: CASSYKVSGSETQYF

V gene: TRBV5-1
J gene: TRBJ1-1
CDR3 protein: CASSLGHGDEAFF

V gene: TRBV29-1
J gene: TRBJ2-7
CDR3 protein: CSVVMREQYF

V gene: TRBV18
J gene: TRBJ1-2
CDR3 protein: CASSSGTPNYGYTF

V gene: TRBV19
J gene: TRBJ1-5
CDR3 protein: CASSQWGQGGKPQHF

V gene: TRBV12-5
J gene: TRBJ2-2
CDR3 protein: CASGLAAGTSGTGELFF

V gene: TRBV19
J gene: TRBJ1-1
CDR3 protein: CASKTGAGGPDTEAFF

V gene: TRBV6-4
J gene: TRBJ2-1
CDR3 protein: CASSKTGSGEQFF

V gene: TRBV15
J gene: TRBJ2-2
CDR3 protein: CATSRDEGTSGRRVTGELFF

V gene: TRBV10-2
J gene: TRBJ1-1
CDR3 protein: CAIRTGERSDTEAFF

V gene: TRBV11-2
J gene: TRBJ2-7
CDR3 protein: CASSPAGGRPSHEQYF

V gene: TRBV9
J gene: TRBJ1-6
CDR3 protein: CASSRATGANSPLHF

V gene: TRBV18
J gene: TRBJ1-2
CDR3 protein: CASSRGQGVTNYGYTF

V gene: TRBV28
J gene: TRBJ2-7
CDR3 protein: CASSSSYEQYF

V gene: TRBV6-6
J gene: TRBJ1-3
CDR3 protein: CASSTFDRESGNTIYF

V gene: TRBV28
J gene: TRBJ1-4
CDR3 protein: CATEGGQGEKLFF

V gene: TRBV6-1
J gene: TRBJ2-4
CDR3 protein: CASSSSAKNIQYF

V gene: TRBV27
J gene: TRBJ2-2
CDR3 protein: CASSLIAANTGELFF

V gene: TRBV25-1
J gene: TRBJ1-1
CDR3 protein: CASSFSENTEAFF

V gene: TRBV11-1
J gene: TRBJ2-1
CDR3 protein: CASSPSSGDSNEQFF

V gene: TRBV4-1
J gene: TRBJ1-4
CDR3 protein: CASSQGGGRGEKLFF

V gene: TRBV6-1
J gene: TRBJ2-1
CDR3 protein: CASSWTGFYNEQFF

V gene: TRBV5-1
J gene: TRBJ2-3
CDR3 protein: CASSPYRQGALDTQYF

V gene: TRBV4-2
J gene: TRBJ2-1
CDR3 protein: CASSQPSGRAGNEQFF

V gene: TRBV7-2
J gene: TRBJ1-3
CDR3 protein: CASSLANRGSGNTIYF

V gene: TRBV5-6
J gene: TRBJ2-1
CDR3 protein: CASSLMPSGIKNEQFF

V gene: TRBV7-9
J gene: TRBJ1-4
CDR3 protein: CASSSTRSAATNEKLFF

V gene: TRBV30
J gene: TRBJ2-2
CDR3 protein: CAWTVNTGELFF

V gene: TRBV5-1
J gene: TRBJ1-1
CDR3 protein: CASSVTRGVNTEAFF

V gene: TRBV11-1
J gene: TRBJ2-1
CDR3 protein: CASSRSSGRNNEQFF

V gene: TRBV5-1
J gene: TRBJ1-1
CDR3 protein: CASSKTGQGLLPEAFF